This TCR beta chain is drawn from a study of blood T cell repertoires in COVID-19. The CDR3 runs 13 residues. Trimming removed 4 bases from V and 5 bases from J; junction bases left unmatched: 3. Germline V gives CDR1 SGHNT, CDR2 YYREEE (reference sequence). In the original processing: Estimates of nucleated cell counts were drawn from the amplification of reference gene primers. Some clones are missing from TCRdb's copy, which holds only in-frame ones; the method was immunoSEQ multiplex PCR. That table supplies the V and J calls and clone size; D and trimming were determined from the DNA. The sample has about 220,000 clones, 80% to 85% seen once.

This TCR was sampled from a woman aged 70-85 years with COVID-19, enrolled during active disease. Sequencing was carried out using peripheral blood. The V call is TRBV5-4, the J call TRBJ1-1; TRBD1 matches 9 bases. The CDR3 region has the DNA TGTGCCAGCAGCACCGGGACAGGGACTGAAGCTTTCTTT. Translated: CASSTGTGTEAFF. The full variable domain, rest sourced from reference TRBV5-4 and TRBJ1-1, is ETGVTQSPTHLIKTRGQQVTLRCSSQSGHNTVSWYQQALGQGPQFIFQYYREEENGRGNFPPRFSGLQFPNYSSELNVNALELDDSALYLCASSTGTGTEAFFGQGTRLTVV.